The 18 T cell receptor beta chains reported below all come from one sample, sequenced in a study of molecular identifiers for immune sequencing clone quantification. MiXCR was run by TCRdb on the PCR reads, yielding one entry per CDR3 protein. The sample lists more than 9,500 distinct CDR3 sequences; around 18% were seen once. The sample was naive CD8+ T cells from blood, with Jurkat cell RNA spiked in. Regarding subset: FACS-sorted CD8+CD4-CCR7+CD45RA+ naive T cells. These receptors were taken from a human donor in good health. Some libraries in this study had Jurkat cell RNA spiked in.

This clonotype has ten or more counts. This chain joins TRBV10-2 and TRBJ2-4; D uncertain. Trimming removed 0 bases from V and 1 base from J, with 7 bases in between. CDR3 length: 15 residues. CDR1 is WSHSY and CDR2 is SAAADI in the germline V gene. CDR3 coding DNA: TGCGCCAGCAGTGAGTCGGGTGGGGCCAAAAACATTCAGTACTTC. It encodes CASSESGGAKNIQYF.

This clonotype came up many times. V gene TRBV19 combines with J gene TRBJ2-4; maybe TRBD1 (5 bases). The CDR3 has 13 amino acids. Germline V CDR1 and CDR2: LNHDA, SQIVND (reference sequence). The V and J ends lost 4 bases and 5 bases respectively, with 9 bases between them. CDR3 amino acids: CASSTTDQNIQYF. CDR3 sequence (DNA): TGTGCCAGTAGTACGACAGACCAAAACATTCAGTACTTC.

This sequence joins TRBV4-1 and TRBJ2-7, with 8 bases identical to TRBD2. V dropped 0 bases and J dropped 1; count of bases not matched to a gene: 2. The germline V gene encodes CDR1 MGHRA and CDR2 YSYEKL. The CDR3 runs 15 residues. The CDR3 is CASSQDGTRSYEQYF. The CDR3 DNA follows: TGCGCCAGCAGCCAAGATGGGACTAGATCCTACGAGCAGTACTTC.

The chain carries TRBV5-8 and TRBJ1-5; D may be TRBD1 (6 bases). Trimming removed 4 bases from V and 5 bases from J, with 16 bases in between. The CDR3 is 15 residues long. Germline V gives CDR1 SGHTS, CDR2 YDEGEE. The CDR3 coding sequence is TGTGCCAGCAGCATAGGGACGGCAGGGGATCAGCCCCAGCATTTT. Translating it yields CASSIGTAGDQPQHF.

This clonotype appeared many times. Sequence at one end of the junction differs from germline and may be a read error. The rearrangement links TRBV3-1 to TRBJ2-5; 7 bases match TRBD1. CDR3 length equals 15 residues. The germline V gene encodes CDR1 LGHDT and CDR2 YNNKEL (reference sequence). CDR3 protein: CASSQGPGQQEAQYF. The CDR3 DNA is TGTGCCAGCAGCCAAGGGCCGGGACAGCAAGAGGCCCAGTACTTC.

About this clonotype itself: A much larger clonotype is one base distant, so this may be a read error. V and J are TRBV27 and TRBJ2-7; the match to TRBD2 covers 7 bases. The V segment lost 4 bases and the J segment 0 bases; nucleotides outside the gene matches: 9. The germline gives CDR1 MNHEY, CDR2 SMNVEV (reference sequence). There are 16 residues in the CDR3. The CDR3 sequence is CASSSSSGDVSYEQYF. The CDR3 DNA reads TGTGCCAGCAGTTCCTCAAGCGGGGATGTCTCCTACGAGCAGTACTTC.

This clonotype was seen many times. The chain joins TRBV7-8 to TRBJ2-7, with TRBD1 matching over 8 bases. V lost 1 base, J lost 5 bases, and 16 bases stayed unmatched. Germline CDR1 reads SGHVS; CDR2 reads FQNEAQ. The CDR3 contains 18 residues. DNA for the CDR3: TGTGCCAGCAGCTTAGATCCCCAGACTGGACAGGGAGATAACGAGCAGTACTTC. Translation gives CASSLDPQTGQGDNEQYF.

This clonotype is medium-sized within its sample. The V call is TRBV27, the J call TRBJ2-5; TRBD1 might be the D (5 bases). In germline, CDR1 is MNHEY, CDR2 SMNVEV (reference sequence). Trimming pared 6 bases from V and 2 bases from J, leaving 10 bases between. This CDR3 region has 13 residues. DNA of the CDR3: TGTGCCAGCAGCCCGACAGAGCAAGAGACCCAGTACTTC. Encoded protein: CASSPTEQETQYF.

This clonotype is medium-sized (0.01 to 0.1%) by share. The rearrangement joins TRBV6-2 or TRBV6-3 to TRBJ2-7, with no clear D. CDR3 length: 12 amino acids. The germline V and J ends were trimmed by 7 bases and 6 bases, with 13 bases remaining between them. Germline values: CDR1 MNHEY, CDR2 SVGEGT. The CDR3 here is CASTVGPGEQYF. CDR3 in DNA: TGTGCCAGCACAGTAGGTCCGGGCGAGCAGTACTTC.

This clonotype is medium-sized (0.01 to 0.1%) within its sample. V and J are TRBV7-9 and TRBJ2-3; D might be TRBD1 (6 bases). V dropped 4 bases and J dropped 3 bases, with 14 bases sitting between them. CDR1 SEHNR and CDR2 FQNEAQ come from the germline V gene (reference sequence). This CDR3 has 15 residues. CDR3 in DNA: TGTGCCAGCAGCTCCGAGCAGGGGATTACAGATACGCAGTATTTT. Its translation is CASSSEQGITDTQYF.

Sample share makes this clonotype medium-sized. The chain carries TRBV2 and TRBJ1-1, with D possibly being TRBD1 (5 bases). Germline V gene sequence: CDR1 SNHLY, CDR2 FYNNEI. This CDR3 has 12 residues. The V end lost 5 bases, the J end lost 8 bases, and 12 bases lay between the germline ends. The CDR3 DNA follows: TGTGCCAGCAGTCCCCAGGGACTGGAAGCTTTCTTT. Translating it yields CASSPQGLEAFF.

Details on this clonotype: A much larger clone differs by one base, so this may be a read error. J is TRBJ1-1 and V is TRBV9; D gene ambiguous. The germline gives CDR1 SGDLS, CDR2 YYNGEE. The CDR3 has 14 residues. The CDR3 DNA reads as TGTGCCAGCAGCGTAGAAAAGGAGAACACTGGAGCTTTCTTT. It specifies CASSVEKENTGAFF.

In its sample, this clonotype was seen a few times. The chain is built from TRBV29-1 and TRBJ2-1, with D maybe TRBD2 (6 bases). Trimming took off 3 bases at V and 2 bases at J, with 14 bases between the two ends. The length of the CDR3 is 15 residues. CDR1 is SQVTM and CDR2 is ANQGSEA in the germline V gene. The CDR3 DNA reads TGCAGCGTTGATTATAGCGGAAAGACCTACAATGAGCAGTTCTTC. This codes for CSVDYSGKTYNEQFF.

This rearrangement joins TRBV29-1 to TRBJ2-5; 9 bases line up with TRBD2. V was pared by 4 bases and J by 4 bases, with 10 bases of the junction left unmatched. The CDR3 covers 15 residues. CDR1 is SQVTM, CDR2 ANQGSEA, per germline. The CDR3 DNA reads TGCAGCGTTGGAGTTAGCGGGGGACTTCGAGAGACCCAGTACTTC. Translating it yields CSVGVSGGLRETQYF. The whole variable domain, filled in from reference TRBV29-1 and TRBJ2-5, reads SAVISQKPSRDICQRGTSLTIQCQVDSQVTMMFWYRQQPGQSLTLIATANQGSEATYESGFVIDKFPISRPNLTFSTLTVSNMSPEDSSIYLCSVGVSGGLRETQYFGPGTRLLVL.

This clonotype was recorded many times. V gene TRBV12-3 or TRBV12-4 combines with J gene TRBJ1-2; D unclear. Trimming stripped 1 base from V and 6 bases from J, with 6 bases between. There are 12 residues in the CDR3. The CDR3 DNA sequence: TGTGCCAGCAGTTTAGGGGGAAATGGCTACACCTTC. The encoded protein is CASSLGGNGYTF.

Relative to its sample, this clonotype is medium-sized. The chain combines TRBV7-2 with TRBJ2-3; a possible D gene is TRBD2 (6 bases). The germline CDR1 and CDR2 sequences are SGHTA and FQGNSA. The CDR3 sequence is 16 residues long. Trimming left V 5 bases short and J 3 bases short, with 18 bases between. This CDR3 is CASSVLSGEYTDTQYF. The DNA of the CDR3 is TGTGCCAGCAGCGTCTTATCGGGGGAGTATACAGATACGCAGTATTTT.

As to this clonotype: This clone may be a read error of a much larger clone one base away. The genes are TRBV13 and TRBJ1-2; D unclear. With 5 bases removed from V and 12 bases from J, the gap between germline ends came to 19 bases. Germline loops: CDR1 PRHDT, CDR2 FYEKMQ (reference sequence). The CDR3 has 13 amino acids. CDR3 in amino acids: CASSPRLQDRNTF. The DNA of the CDR3 is TGTGCCAGCAGCCCGCGTCTGCAGGACCGGAACACCTTC.

This clonotype rates as medium-sized. The V gene is TRBV7-8, the J gene TRBJ2-1; either TRBD1 or TRBD2 may fit D (7 bases each). Looked up from germline, CDR1 is SGHVS and CDR2 is FQNEAQ. Trimming pared 1 base from V and 3 bases from J, leaving 16 bases between. The CDR3 has 17 residues. The CDR3 sequence: CASSLEGGGSLYNEQFF. CDR3 nucleotides: TGTGCCAGCAGCTTAGAAGGGGGCGGGAGTCTCTACAATGAGCAGTTCTTC.